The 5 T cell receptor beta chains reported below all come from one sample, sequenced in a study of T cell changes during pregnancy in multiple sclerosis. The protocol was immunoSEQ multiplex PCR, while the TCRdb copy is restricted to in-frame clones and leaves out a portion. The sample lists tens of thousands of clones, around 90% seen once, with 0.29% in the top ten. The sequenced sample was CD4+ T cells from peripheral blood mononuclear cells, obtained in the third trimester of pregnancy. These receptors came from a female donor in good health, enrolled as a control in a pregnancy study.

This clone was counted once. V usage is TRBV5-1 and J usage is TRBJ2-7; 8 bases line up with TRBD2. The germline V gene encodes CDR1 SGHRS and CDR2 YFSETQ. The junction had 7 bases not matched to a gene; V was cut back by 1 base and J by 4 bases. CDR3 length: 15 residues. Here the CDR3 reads CASSLRSSGPYEQYF. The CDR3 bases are TGCGCCAGCAGCTTGCGGTCTAGCGGGCCTTACGAGCAGTACTTC.

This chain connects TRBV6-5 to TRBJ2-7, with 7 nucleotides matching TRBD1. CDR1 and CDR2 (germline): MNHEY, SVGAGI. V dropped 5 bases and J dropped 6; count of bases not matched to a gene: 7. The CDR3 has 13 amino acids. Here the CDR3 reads CASSATGYREQYF. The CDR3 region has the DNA TGTGCCAGCAGTGCGACAGGGTATCGCGAGCAGTACTTC.

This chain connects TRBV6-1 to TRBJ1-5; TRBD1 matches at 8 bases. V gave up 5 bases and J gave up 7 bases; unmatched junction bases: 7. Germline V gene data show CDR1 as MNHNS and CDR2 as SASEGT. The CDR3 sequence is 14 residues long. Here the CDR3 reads CASSTRGQEQPQHF. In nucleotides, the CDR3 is TGTGCCAGCAGTACCAGGGGGCAGGAGCAGCCCCAGCATTTT.

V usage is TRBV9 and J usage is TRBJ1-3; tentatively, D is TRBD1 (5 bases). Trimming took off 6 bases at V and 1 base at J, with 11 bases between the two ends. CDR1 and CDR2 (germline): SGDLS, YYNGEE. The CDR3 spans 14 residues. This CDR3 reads CASNPRVSGNTIYF. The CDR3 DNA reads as TGTGCCAGCAACCCCAGGGTGTCTGGAAACACCATATATTTT.

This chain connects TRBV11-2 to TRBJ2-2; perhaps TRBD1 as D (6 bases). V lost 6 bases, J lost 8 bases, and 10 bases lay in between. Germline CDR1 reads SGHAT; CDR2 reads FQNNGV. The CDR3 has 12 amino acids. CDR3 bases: TGTGCCAGCAGGGGGGCGCGAGGGGAGCTGTTTTTT. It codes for CASRGARGELFF.